These T cell receptor beta chains were read from a single sample in a study of blood T cell repertoires in COVID-19. Libraries were prepared by immunoSEQ multiplex PCR; TCRdb keeps only in-frame clonotypes and omits some of them. In the table there are fewer than 350,000 clones, 80% to 95% of which are singletons. The sequenced material came from peripheral blood. These receptors originate from a woman in her 30s with COVID-19, enrolled during active disease. Both conserved end residues are part of each CDR3. Each record gives: J gene, clone size, D gene, V gene, CDR3 DNA, CDR3 protein. The D gene is left open where the match is weak. Where a row states a size, it is once, few, many or the class of an expanded clone; other rows omit it.

j_call: TRBJ1-1
clone_size: -
d_call: -
v_call: TRBV5-1
cdr3_nt: TGCGCCAGCAGCCCCCAACAGGGAAACACTGAAGCTTTCTTT
cdr3_aa: CASSPQQGNTEAFF

j_call: TRBJ2-7
clone_size: -
d_call: TRBD1
v_call: TRBV7-2
cdr3_nt: TGTGCCAGCAGCTTTGGACAGGTACCCTACGAGCAGTACTTC
cdr3_aa: CASSFGQVPYEQYF

j_call: TRBJ2-3
clone_size: -
d_call: TRBD2
v_call: TRBV10-3
cdr3_nt: TGTGCCATCAGCCAGGGACTAGCGGGAGTAGGGGGAGGCCAAGATACGCAGTATTTT
cdr3_aa: CAISQGLAGVGGGQDTQYF

j_call: TRBJ2-1
clone_size: -
d_call: TRBD2
v_call: TRBV5-6
cdr3_nt: TGTGCCAGCAGCTTGGGAGGGACTAGCGGGAGGAACGTCCTCCATGAGCAGTTCTTC
cdr3_aa: CASSLGGTSGRNVLHEQFF

j_call: TRBJ2-7
clone_size: -
d_call: TRBD1
v_call: TRBV11-2
cdr3_nt: TGTGCCAGCACCTGGCCAACGACAGGGCGGAGCTCCTACGAGCAGTACTTC
cdr3_aa: CASTWPTTGRSSYEQYF

j_call: TRBJ2-1
clone_size: -
d_call: TRBD2
v_call: TRBV7-6
cdr3_nt: TGTGCCAGCAGCCCGGGGGGGGAGCAGTTCTTC
cdr3_aa: CASSPGGEQFF

j_call: TRBJ2-1
clone_size: -
d_call: -
v_call: TRBV9
cdr3_nt: TGTGCCAGCAGCGTAGATGTAGATTACAATGAGCAGTTCTTC
cdr3_aa: CASSVDVDYNEQFF

j_call: TRBJ2-5
clone_size: -
d_call: TRBD2
v_call: TRBV4-2
cdr3_nt: TGTGCCAGCAGCTTTGGGACTAGCGGGCAAGAGACCCAGTACTTC
cdr3_aa: CASSFGTSGQETQYF

j_call: TRBJ1-5
clone_size: once
d_call: TRBD1
v_call: TRBV19
cdr3_nt: TGTGCCAGTAGTAGTAACCAGGGGGCGCGGAATCAGCCCCAGCATTTT
cdr3_aa: CASSSNQGARNQPQHF

j_call: TRBJ2-7
clone_size: -
d_call: TRBD1
v_call: TRBV28
cdr3_nt: TGTGCCAGCAGCCAGACAGGGATCTACGAGCAGTACTTC
cdr3_aa: CASSQTGIYEQYF

j_call: TRBJ1-2
clone_size: -
d_call: TRBD1
v_call: TRBV6-5
cdr3_nt: TGTGCCAGCAGTTCCTTGGACAGGATGTCGCCCTACACCTTC
cdr3_aa: CASSSLDRMSPYTF

j_call: TRBJ1-4
clone_size: once
d_call: -
v_call: TRBV7-9
cdr3_nt: TGTGCCAGCAGCTTAGGCGCCGTCGGGGATTGGGAAAAACTGTTTTTT
cdr3_aa: CASSLGAVGDWEKLFF

j_call: TRBJ2-3
clone_size: -
d_call: -
v_call: TRBV12-3/TRBV12-4
cdr3_nt: TGTGCCAGCAGTCTGTCAGATACGCAGTATTTT
cdr3_aa: CASSLSDTQYF

j_call: TRBJ1-4
clone_size: -
d_call: -
v_call: TRBV19
cdr3_nt: TGTGCCAGTAGGCCGGCAGGTGGATGGGAAAAACTGTTTTTT
cdr3_aa: CASRPAGGWEKLFF

j_call: TRBJ1-6
clone_size: once
d_call: TRBD1
v_call: TRBV14
cdr3_nt: TGTGCCAGCAGCCCACGGACAGGGCAGAGGTCACCCCTCCACTTT
cdr3_aa: CASSPRTGQRSPLHF

j_call: TRBJ2-7
clone_size: -
d_call: TRBD2
v_call: TRBV10-3
cdr3_nt: TGTGCCATCAGCGGGGGGAACGAGCAGTACTTC
cdr3_aa: CAISGGNEQYF

j_call: TRBJ2-7
clone_size: -
d_call: -
v_call: TRBV20-1
cdr3_nt: TGCAGTGGTGCGGCTTCCTACGAGCAGTACTTC
cdr3_aa: CSGAASYEQYF

j_call: TRBJ1-1
clone_size: -
d_call: TRBD1
v_call: TRBV18
cdr3_nt: TGTGCCAGCTCAGTGGGACAGCAGCTTGAAGCTTTCTTT
cdr3_aa: CASSVGQQLEAFF

j_call: TRBJ1-1
clone_size: -
d_call: -
v_call: TRBV28
cdr3_nt: TGTGCCAGCAGCTCCCCCAGGAACACTGAAGCTTTCTTT
cdr3_aa: CASSSPRNTEAFF

j_call: TRBJ2-7
clone_size: -
d_call: TRBD2
v_call: TRBV28
cdr3_nt: TGTGCCAGCAGTTCGGCGGGGGGTATGGCCTACGAGCAGTACTTC
cdr3_aa: CASSSAGGMAYEQYF

j_call: TRBJ2-7
clone_size: few
d_call: TRBD1
v_call: TRBV6-5
cdr3_nt: TGTGCCAGCAGCAGGCGGGACAGGGGTTCCAACGAGCAGTACTTC
cdr3_aa: CASSRRDRGSNEQYF

j_call: TRBJ1-2
clone_size: -
d_call: TRBD1
v_call: TRBV5-1
cdr3_nt: TGCGCCAGCCGACAGGGGGCGAACGAGGGCTACACCTTC
cdr3_aa: CASRQGANEGYTF

j_call: TRBJ2-2
clone_size: -
d_call: -
v_call: TRBV4-1
cdr3_nt: TGCGCCAGCAGCCATGCCGGACAGGGGGAGCTGTTTTTT
cdr3_aa: CASSHAGQGELFF

j_call: TRBJ1-5
clone_size: -
d_call: -
v_call: TRBV7-9
cdr3_nt: TGTGCCAGCAGCGACAGGAGCGATCAGCCCCAGCATTTT
cdr3_aa: CASSDRSDQPQHF

j_call: TRBJ2-1
clone_size: -
d_call: -
v_call: TRBV11-2
cdr3_nt: TGTGCCAGCAGCCCCCTTGCTAGTCAACTGTTCTTC
cdr3_aa: CASSPLASQLFF